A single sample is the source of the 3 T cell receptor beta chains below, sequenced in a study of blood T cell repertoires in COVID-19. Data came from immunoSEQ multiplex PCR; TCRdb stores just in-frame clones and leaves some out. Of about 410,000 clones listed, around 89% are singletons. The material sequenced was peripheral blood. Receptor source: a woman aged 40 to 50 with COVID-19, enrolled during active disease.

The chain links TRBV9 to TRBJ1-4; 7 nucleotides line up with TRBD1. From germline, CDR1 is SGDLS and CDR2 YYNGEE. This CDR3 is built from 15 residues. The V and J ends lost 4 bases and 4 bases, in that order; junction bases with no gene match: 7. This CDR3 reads CASSPRQGGNEKLFF. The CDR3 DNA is TGTGCCAGCAGCCCCCGACAGGGAGGTAATGAAAAACTGTTTTTT.

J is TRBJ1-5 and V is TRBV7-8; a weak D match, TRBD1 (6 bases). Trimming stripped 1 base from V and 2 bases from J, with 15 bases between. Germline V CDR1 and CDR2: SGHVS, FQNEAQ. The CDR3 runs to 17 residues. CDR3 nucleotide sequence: TGTGCCAGCAGCTTAGAACCAGCAGGGGCCCGCAATCAGCCCCAGCATTTT. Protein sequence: CASSLEPAGARNQPQHF.

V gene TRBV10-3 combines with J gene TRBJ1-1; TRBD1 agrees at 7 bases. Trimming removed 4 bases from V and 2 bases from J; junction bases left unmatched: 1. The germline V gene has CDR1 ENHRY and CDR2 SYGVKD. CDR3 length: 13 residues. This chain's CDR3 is CAISGTGNTEAFF. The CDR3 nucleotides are TGTGCCATCAGTGGGACAGGTAACACTGAAGCTTTCTTT.